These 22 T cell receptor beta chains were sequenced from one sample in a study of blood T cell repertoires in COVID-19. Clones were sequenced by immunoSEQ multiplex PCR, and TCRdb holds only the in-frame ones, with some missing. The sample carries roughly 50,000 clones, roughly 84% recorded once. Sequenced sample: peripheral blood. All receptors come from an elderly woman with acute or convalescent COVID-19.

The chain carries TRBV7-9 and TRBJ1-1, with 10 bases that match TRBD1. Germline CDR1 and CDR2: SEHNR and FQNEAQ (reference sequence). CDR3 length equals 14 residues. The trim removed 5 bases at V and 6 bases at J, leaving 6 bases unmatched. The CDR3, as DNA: TGTGCCAGCAGCCCTCCCGGGACAGGGGCTGAAGCTTTCTTT. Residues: CASSPPGTGAEAFF.

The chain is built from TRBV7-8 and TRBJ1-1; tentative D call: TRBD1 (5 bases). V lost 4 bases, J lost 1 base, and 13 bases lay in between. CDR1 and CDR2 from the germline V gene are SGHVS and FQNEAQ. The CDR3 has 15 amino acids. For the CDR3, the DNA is TGTGCCAGCAGCTCGTTAAACGGGGGGAACACTGAAGCTTTCTTT. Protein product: CASSSLNGGNTEAFF.

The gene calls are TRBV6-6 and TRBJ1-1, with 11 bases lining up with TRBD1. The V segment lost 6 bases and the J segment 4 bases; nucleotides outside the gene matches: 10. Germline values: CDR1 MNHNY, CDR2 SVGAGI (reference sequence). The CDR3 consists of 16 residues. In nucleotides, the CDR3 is TGTGCCAGCAGCCACTTCCCGGGGACAGGGGGCACTGAAGCTTTCTTT. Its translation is CASSHFPGTGGTEAFF.

The CDR3 DNA reads as TGTGCCAGCAGTTTGCGAAGCAATCAGCCCCAGCATTTT. It is translated as CASSLRSNQPQHF. The chain couples TRBV12-3 or TRBV12-4 to TRBJ1-5; no firm D call. The CDR3 covers 13 residues. Trimming removed 3 bases from V and 1 base from J, with 4 bases in between.

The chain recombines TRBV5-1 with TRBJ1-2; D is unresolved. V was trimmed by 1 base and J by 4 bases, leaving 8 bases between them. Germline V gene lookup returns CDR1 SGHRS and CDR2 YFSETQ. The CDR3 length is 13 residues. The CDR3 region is CASSLQAPYGYTF. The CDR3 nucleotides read TGCGCCAGCAGCTTGCAAGCCCCCTATGGCTACACCTTC.

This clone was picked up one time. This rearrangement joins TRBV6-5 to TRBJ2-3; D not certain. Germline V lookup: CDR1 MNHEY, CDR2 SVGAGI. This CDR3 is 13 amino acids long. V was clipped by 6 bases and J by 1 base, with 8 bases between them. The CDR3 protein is CASSYGGTDTQYF. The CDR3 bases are TGTGCCAGCAGCTACGGAGGCACAGATACGCAGTATTTT.

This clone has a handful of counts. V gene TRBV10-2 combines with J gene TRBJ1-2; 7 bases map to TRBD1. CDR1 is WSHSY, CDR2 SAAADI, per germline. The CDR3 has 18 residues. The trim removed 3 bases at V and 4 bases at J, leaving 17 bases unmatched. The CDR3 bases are TGCGCCAGCAGTGACCACCTCAGAGACCCGGACAGGTCCTATGGCTACACCTTC. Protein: CASSDHLRDPDRSYGYTF.

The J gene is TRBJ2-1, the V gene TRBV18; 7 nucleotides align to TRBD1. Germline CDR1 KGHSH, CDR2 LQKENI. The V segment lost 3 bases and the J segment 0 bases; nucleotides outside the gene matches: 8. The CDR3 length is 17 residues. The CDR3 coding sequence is TGTGCCAGCTCACCCCTTAGGACAGGCGCCTCCTACAATGAGCAGTTCTTC. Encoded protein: CASSPLRTGASYNEQFF.

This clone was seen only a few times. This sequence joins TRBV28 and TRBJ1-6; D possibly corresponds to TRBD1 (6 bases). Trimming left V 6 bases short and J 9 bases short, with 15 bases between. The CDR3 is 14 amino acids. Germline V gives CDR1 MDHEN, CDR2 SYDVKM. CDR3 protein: CASRTGRVGSPLHF. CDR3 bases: TGTGCCAGCAGAACAGGGCGCGTCGGTTCACCCCTCCACTTT.

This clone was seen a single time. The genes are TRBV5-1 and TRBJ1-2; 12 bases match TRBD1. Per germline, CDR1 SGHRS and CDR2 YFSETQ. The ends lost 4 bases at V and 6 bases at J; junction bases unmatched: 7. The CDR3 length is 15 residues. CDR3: CASSVGTGGVHGYTF. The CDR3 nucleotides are TGCGCCAGCAGCGTGGGGACAGGGGGCGTCCATGGCTACACCTTC.

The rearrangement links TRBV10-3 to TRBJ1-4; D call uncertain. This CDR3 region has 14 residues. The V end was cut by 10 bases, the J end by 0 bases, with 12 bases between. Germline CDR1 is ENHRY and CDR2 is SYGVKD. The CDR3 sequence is CATGQASTNEKLFF. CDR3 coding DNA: TGTGCCACCGGTCAGGCCTCAACTAATGAAAAACTGTTTTTT.

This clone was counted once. CDR3 residues: CASRKTDSGNTIYF. The DNA of the CDR3 is TGTGCCAGCAGGAAAACAGACTCTGGAAACACCATATATTTT. The rearrangement joins TRBV6-6 to TRBJ1-3; D gene uncertain. This CDR3 comprises 14 residues. Germline V gene data show CDR1 as MNHNY and CDR2 as SVGAGI (reference sequence). The V end was cut by 6 bases, the J end by 0 bases, with 9 bases between.

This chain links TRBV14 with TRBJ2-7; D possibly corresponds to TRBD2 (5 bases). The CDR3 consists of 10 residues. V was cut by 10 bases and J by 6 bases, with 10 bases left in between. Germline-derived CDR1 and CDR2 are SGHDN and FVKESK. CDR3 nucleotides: TGTGCCACCGACGGGGTCGAGCAGTACTTC. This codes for CATDGVEQYF. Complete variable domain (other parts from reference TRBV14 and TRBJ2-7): EAGVTQFPSHSVIEKGQTVTLRCDPISGHDNLYWYRRVMGKEIKFLLHFVKESKQDESGMPNNRFLAERTGGTYSTLKVQPAELEDSGVYFCATDGVEQYFGPGTRLTVT.

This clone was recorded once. CDR3 in amino acids: CALSKRVEAFF. The CDR3 DNA follows: TGTGCCTTGTCCAAACGCGTTGAAGCTTTCTTT. The gene calls are TRBV30 and TRBJ1-1; D is ambiguous. CDR3 length: 11 residues. Germline V gives CDR1 GTSNPN, CDR2 SVGIG (reference sequence). Trimming shortened V by 7 bases and J by 7 bases, and 13 bases separated the two germline ends.

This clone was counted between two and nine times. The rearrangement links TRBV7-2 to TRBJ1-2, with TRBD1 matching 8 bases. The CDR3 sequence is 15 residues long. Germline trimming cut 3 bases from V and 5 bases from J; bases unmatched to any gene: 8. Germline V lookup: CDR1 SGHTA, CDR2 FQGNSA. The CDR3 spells CASSLTPGGGYGYTF. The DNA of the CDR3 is TGTGCCAGCAGCTTGACTCCAGGGGGCGGATATGGCTACACCTTC.

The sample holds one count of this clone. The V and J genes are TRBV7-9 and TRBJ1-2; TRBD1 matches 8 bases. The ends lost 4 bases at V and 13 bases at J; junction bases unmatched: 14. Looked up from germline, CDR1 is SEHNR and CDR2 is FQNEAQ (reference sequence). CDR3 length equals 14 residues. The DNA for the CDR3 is TGTGCCAGCAGCTCCCAGGGGGCATCCGCGTTCTTCACCTTC. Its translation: CASSSQGASAFFTF.

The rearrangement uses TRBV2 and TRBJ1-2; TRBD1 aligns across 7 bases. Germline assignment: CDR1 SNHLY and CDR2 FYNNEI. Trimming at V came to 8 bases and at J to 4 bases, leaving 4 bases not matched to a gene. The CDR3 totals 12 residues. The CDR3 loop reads CASGQAVYGYTF. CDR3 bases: TGTGCCAGCGGACAGGCAGTCTATGGCTACACCTTC.

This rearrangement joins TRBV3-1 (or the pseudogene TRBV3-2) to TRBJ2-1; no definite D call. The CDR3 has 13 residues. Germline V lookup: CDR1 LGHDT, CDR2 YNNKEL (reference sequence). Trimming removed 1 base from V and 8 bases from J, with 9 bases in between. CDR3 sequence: CASSQVTIYEQFF. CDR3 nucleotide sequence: TGTGCCAGCAGCCAAGTAACAATTTATGAGCAGTTCTTC.

CDR3 in DNA: TGTGCCAGCAGTCCCGGGACAGGGACCTATGGCTACACCTTC. This sequence encodes CASSPGTGTYGYTF. The V call is TRBV6-2 or TRBV6-3, the J call TRBJ1-2; 9 bases are shared with TRBD1. V shed 5 bases, J shed 4 bases, and the junction held 5 bases outside the gene matches. The CDR3 sequence is 14 residues long. Germline assignment: CDR1 MNHEY and CDR2 SVGEGT.

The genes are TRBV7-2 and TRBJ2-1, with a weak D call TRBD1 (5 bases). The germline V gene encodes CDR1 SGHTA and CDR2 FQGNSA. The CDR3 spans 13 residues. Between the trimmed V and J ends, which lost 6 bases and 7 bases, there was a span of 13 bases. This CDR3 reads CASRDTARNEQFF. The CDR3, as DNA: TGTGCCAGCAGGGACACAGCGAGGAATGAGCAGTTCTTC.

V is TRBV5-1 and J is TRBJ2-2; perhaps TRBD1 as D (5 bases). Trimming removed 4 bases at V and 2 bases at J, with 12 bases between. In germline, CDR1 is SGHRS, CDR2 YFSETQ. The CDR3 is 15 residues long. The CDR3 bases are TGCGCCAGCAGCCGCGACAGCCTAAACACCGGGGAGCTGTTTTTT. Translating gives CASSRDSLNTGELFF.

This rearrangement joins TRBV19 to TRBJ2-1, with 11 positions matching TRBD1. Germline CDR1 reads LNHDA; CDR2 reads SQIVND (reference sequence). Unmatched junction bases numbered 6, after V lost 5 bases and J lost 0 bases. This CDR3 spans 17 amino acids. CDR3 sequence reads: CASSRTGGSTSYNEQFF. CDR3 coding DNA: TGTGCCAGTAGTCGGACAGGGGGCTCTACCTCCTACAATGAGCAGTTCTTC.